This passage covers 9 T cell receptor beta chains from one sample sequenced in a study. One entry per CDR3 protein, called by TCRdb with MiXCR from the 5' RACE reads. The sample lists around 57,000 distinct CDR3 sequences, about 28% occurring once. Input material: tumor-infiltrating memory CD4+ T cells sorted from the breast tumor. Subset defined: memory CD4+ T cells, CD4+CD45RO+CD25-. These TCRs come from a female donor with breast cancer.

The CDR3 reads CASSLNQGSNEQFF. For the CDR3, the DNA is TGTGCCAGCAGCTTAAATCAGGGGTCGAATGAGCAGTTCTTC. The V and J genes are TRBV7-6 and TRBJ2-1; D is perhaps TRBD1 (6 bases). CDR1 and CDR2 (germline): SGHVS, FNYEAQ. V was trimmed by 2 bases and J by 7 bases, leaving 12 bases between them. The CDR3 length is 14 residues.

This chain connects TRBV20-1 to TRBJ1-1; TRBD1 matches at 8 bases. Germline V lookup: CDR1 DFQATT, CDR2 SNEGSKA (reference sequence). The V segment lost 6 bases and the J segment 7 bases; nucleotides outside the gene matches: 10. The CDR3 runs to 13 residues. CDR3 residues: CSAGEQGEGEAFF. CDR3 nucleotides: TGCAGTGCCGGGGAACAGGGGGAAGGTGAAGCTTTCTTT.

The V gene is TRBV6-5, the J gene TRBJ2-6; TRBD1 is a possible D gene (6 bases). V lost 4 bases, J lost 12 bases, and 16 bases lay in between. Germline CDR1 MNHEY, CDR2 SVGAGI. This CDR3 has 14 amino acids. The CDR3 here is CASSWDTTLSVLTF. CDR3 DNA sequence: TGTGCCAGCAGTTGGGACACCACCTTGAGCGTCCTGACTTTC.

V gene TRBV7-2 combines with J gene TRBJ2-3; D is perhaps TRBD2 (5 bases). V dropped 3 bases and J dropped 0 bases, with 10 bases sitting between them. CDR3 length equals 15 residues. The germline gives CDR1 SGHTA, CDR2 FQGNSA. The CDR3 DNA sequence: TGTGCCAGCAGCTTTAGATGGACTAGCACAGATACGCAGTATTTT. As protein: CASSFRWTSTDTQYF.

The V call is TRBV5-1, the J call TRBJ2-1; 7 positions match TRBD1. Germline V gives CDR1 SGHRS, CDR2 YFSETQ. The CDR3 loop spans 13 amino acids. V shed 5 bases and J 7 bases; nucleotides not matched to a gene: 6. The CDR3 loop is CASRRQGDNEQFF. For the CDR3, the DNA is TGCGCCAGCAGACGGCAGGGGGATAATGAGCAGTTCTTC.

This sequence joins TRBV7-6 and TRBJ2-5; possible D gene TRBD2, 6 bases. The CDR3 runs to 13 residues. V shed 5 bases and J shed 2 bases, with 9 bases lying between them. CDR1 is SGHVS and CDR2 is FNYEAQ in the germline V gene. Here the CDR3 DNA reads TGTGCCAGCAGCCCCGGGACTCAAGAGACCCAGTACTTC. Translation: CASSPGTQETQYF.

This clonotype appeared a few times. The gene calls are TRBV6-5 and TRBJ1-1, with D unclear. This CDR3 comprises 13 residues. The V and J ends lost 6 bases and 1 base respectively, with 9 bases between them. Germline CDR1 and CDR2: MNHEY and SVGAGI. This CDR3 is CASREDKNTEAFF. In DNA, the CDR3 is TGTGCCAGCAGAGAAGACAAGAACACTGAAGCTTTCTTT.

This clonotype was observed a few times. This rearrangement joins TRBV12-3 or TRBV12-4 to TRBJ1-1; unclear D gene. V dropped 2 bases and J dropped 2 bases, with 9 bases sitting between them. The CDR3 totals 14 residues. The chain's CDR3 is CASSLSGGNTEAFF. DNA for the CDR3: TGTGCCAGCAGTTTATCCGGTGGCAACACTGAAGCTTTCTTT.

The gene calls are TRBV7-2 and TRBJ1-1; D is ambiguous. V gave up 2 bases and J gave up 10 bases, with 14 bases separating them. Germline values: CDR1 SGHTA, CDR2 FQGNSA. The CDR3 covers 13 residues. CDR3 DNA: TGTGCCAGCAGCTTAATCCCCCTACGCGTAGCTTTCTTT. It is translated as CASSLIPLRVAFF. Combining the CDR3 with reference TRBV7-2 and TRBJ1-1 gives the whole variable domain GAGVSQSPSNKVTEKGKDVELRCDPISGHTALYWYRQSLGQGLEFLIYFQGNSAPDKSGLPSDRFSAERTGGSVSTLTIQRTQQEDSAVYLCASSLIPLRVAFFGQGTRLTVV.